One sample yielded the 23 T cell receptor beta chains listed below, sequenced in a study of blood T cell repertoires in COVID-19. Method: immunoSEQ multiplex PCR; TCRdb's copy keeps in-frame clones and lacks some. The sample has 70,000 to 95,000 clones; around four fifths are singletons. Sequencing was done on a sample of peripheral blood. Receptors were obtained from an elderly man with active or convalescent COVID-19.

This chain joins TRBV6-5 and TRBJ1-1; TRBD1 matches at 9 bases. The junction had 6 bases not matched to a gene; V was cut back by 5 bases and J by 8 bases. The CDR3 totals 13 residues. From germline, CDR1 is MNHEY and CDR2 SVGAGI. The CDR3, as DNA: TGTGCCAGCAGTCCCCGGACAGGGGCGGAAGCTTTCTTT. This translates into CASSPRTGAEAFF.

V is TRBV5-1 and J is TRBJ1-1, with 8 positions matching TRBD1. The V gene's germline CDR1 is SGHRS and CDR2 YFSETQ. V was clipped by 2 bases and J by 3 bases; unmatched bases: 9. The CDR3 extends over 16 amino acids. The CDR3 region is CASSFETGARDTEAFF. For the CDR3, the DNA is TGCGCCAGCAGCTTCGAGACAGGGGCGAGGGACACTGAAGCTTTCTTT.

V is TRBV2 and J is TRBJ2-4, with TRBD1 identical over 7 bases. Germline V gene lookup returns CDR1 SNHLY and CDR2 FYNNEI. The CDR3 spans 15 residues. V lost 6 bases and J lost 0; bases outside the gene matches: 5. CDR3 DNA sequence: TGTGCCAGCAGAGACAGGGAGCTAGCCAAAAACATTCAGTACTTC. This sequence encodes CASRDRELAKNIQYF. Based on the CDR3 plus reference TRBV2 and TRBJ2-4, the full variable domain is EPEVTQTPSHQVTQMGQEVILRCVPISNHLYFYWYRQILGQKVEFLVSFYNNEISEKSEIFDDQFSVERPDGSNFTLKIRSTKLEDSAMYFCASRDRELAKNIQYFGAGTRLSVL.

This chain links TRBV5-4 with TRBJ2-3; possible D gene TRBD2, 6 bases. CDR3 size: 14 residues. Germline V gives CDR1 SGHNT, CDR2 YYREEE (reference sequence). The V end lost 0 bases, the J end lost 5 bases, and 10 bases lay between the germline ends. Written as DNA, the CDR3 is TGTGCCAGCAGCTTGGCTGGGGGAGGAGATACGCAGTATTTT. Protein product: CASSLAGGGDTQYF.

This chain joins TRBV24-1 and TRBJ2-1, with 7 bases aligning to TRBD2. The trim removed 1 base at V and 5 bases at J, leaving 10 bases unmatched. CDR3 length equals 17 residues. Germline assignment: CDR1 KGHDR and CDR2 SFDVKD. The CDR3 DNA follows: TGTGCCACCAGTGATTTTGGGGGAGGGCCAAGAGACAATGAGCAGTTCTTC. It translates to CATSDFGGGPRDNEQFF.

This chain links TRBV2 with TRBJ1-4; no reliable D call. Trimming cost V 2 bases and J 4 bases, with 8 bases left between them. The CDR3 has 14 amino acids. The germline gives CDR1 SNHLY, CDR2 FYNNEI. Here the CDR3 reads CASSETQVNEKLFF. The CDR3 coding sequence is TGTGCCAGCAGTGAAACCCAGGTTAATGAAAAACTGTTTTTT.

The chain couples TRBV12-5 to TRBJ1-6; 8 nucleotides line up with TRBD1. With 5 bases clipped from V and 7 bases from J, the junction kept 4 bases outside the gene matches. Germline V CDR1 and CDR2: LGHNT, FRNRAP. The CDR3 spans 14 residues. CDR3 nucleotides: TGTGCTAGTGGTCCGGACAGGGACAATTCACCCCTCCACTTT. Translation: CASGPDRDNSPLHF. Full variable domain (missing parts from reference TRBV12-5 and TRBJ1-6): DARVTQTPRHKVTEMGQEVTMRCQPILGHNTVFWYRQTMMQGLELLAYFRNRAPLDDSGMPKDRFSAEMPDATLATLKIQPSEPRDSAVYFCASGPDRDNSPLHFGNGTRLTVT.

The V and J genes are TRBV7-9 and TRBJ1-6, with D possibly TRBD1 on 6 matching bases. The CDR3 has 15 residues. Trimming removed 2 bases from V and 7 bases from J, with 12 bases in between. Per the germline V gene, CDR1 is SEHNR and CDR2 is FQNEAQ (reference sequence). CDR3 bases: TGTGCCAGCAGCTTAACAGGGTCGGAAAATTCACCCCTCCACTTT. Translating gives CASSLTGSENSPLHF.

V is TRBV5-1 and J is TRBJ1-1; no firm D call. Between the trimmed V and J ends, which lost 2 bases and 1 base, there was a span of 6 bases. The germline V gene encodes CDR1 SGHRS and CDR2 YFSETQ. The CDR3 contains 13 residues. As DNA, the CDR3 is TGCGCCAGCAGCTTTTTTCAGAACACTGAAGCTTTCTTT. This encodes CASSFFQNTEAFF.

The chain has TRBV13 and TRBJ2-5; 7 positions match TRBD2. Germline V lookup: CDR1 PRHDT, CDR2 FYEKMQ (reference sequence). CDR3 length equals 17 residues. V was pared by 2 bases and J by 4 bases, with 13 bases of the junction left unmatched. CDR3 in amino acids: CASSLPVGSGVLETQYF. In DNA, the CDR3 is TGTGCCAGCAGCTTACCCGTCGGAAGCGGGGTTTTAGAGACCCAGTACTTC.

This sequence joins TRBV5-1 and TRBJ1-4, with D maybe TRBD1 (5 bases). CDR3 length equals 16 residues. CDR1 is SGHRS and CDR2 is YFSETQ in the germline V gene. V lost 5 bases and J 8 bases, leaving 22 bases between the germline ends. CDR3 loop: CASSPGAGTKGEKLFF. Here the CDR3 DNA reads TGCGCCAGCAGTCCGGGAGCAGGGACCAAGGGAGAAAAACTGTTTTTT.

The gene calls are TRBV7-9 and TRBJ2-3; 8 bases are shared with TRBD2. CDR1 and CDR2 (germline): SEHNR, FQNEAQ (reference sequence). There are 15 residues in the CDR3. V trimming: 7 bases; J trimming: 3 bases; junction bases outside the gene matches: 9. Here the CDR3 DNA reads TGTGCCAGCACCCAGGGGAGCGGGAGTACAGATACGCAGTATTTT. Amino acids: CASTQGSGSTDTQYF.

The chain has TRBV5-4 and TRBJ1-6; 9 bases map to TRBD1. V lost 0 bases, J lost 10 bases, and 5 bases stayed unmatched. The CDR3 has 15 amino acids. Germline CDR1 reads SGHNT; CDR2 reads YYREEE (reference sequence). The CDR3 DNA is TGTGCCAGCAGCTTGGATTCAGGACAGGGGTCACCCCTCCACTTT. This gives the protein CASSLDSGQGSPLHF.

The gene calls are TRBV6-5 and TRBJ1-6, with D unclear. There are 14 residues in the CDR3. Per the germline V gene, CDR1 is MNHEY and CDR2 is SVGAGI. Trimming pared 10 bases from V and 1 base from J, leaving 11 bases between. The CDR3 loop reads CATSDTSYNSPLHF. The CDR3 DNA sequence: TGTGCCACCAGCGACACTTCCTATAATTCACCCCTCCACTTT.

This chain links TRBV18 with TRBJ1-5, with a weak D call TRBD1 (5 bases). Trimming shortened V by 3 bases and J by 0 bases, and 12 bases separated the two germline ends. Germline V lookup: CDR1 KGHSH, CDR2 LQKENI. CDR3 length: 16 residues. This chain's CDR3 is CASSPSGAGSNQPQHF. In DNA, the CDR3 is TGTGCCAGCTCACCGAGCGGGGCGGGTAGCAATCAGCCCCAGCATTTT. The whole variable domain, filled in from reference TRBV18 and TRBJ1-5, reads NAGVMQNPRHLVRRRGQEARLRCSPMKGHSHVYWYRQLPEEGLKFMVYLQKENIIDESGMPKERFSAEFPKEGPSILRIQQVVRGDSAAYFCASSPSGAGSNQPQHFGDGTRLSIL.

The chain uses TRBV7-2 and TRBJ2-3, with TRBD1 as a possible D gene (6 bases). CDR1 is SGHTA and CDR2 is FQGNSA in the germline V gene. V was trimmed by 2 bases and J by 2 bases, leaving 8 bases between them. The CDR3 totals 14 residues. The chain's CDR3 is CASSLRGNTDTQYF. The CDR3 DNA reads TGTGCCAGCAGCTTAAGGGGGAACACAGATACGCAGTATTTT. The variable domain in full, with the rest retrieved from reference TRBV7-2 and TRBJ2-3, is GAGVSQSPSNKVTEKGKDVELRCDPISGHTALYWYRQSLGQGLEFLIYFQGNSAPDKSGLPSDRFSAERTGGSVSTLTIQRTQQEDSAVYLCASSLRGNTDTQYFGPGTRLTVL.

The rearrangement links TRBV14 to TRBJ2-1; D possibly corresponds to TRBD2 (6 bases). V gave up 1 base and J gave up 9 bases, with 16 bases separating them. Germline V gene sequence: CDR1 SGHDN, CDR2 FVKESK. The CDR3 has 15 amino acids. CDR3 DNA: TGTGCCAGCAGCCAAGTAGTCTCTAGCGCCGGTGAGCAGTTCTTC. Encoded protein: CASSQVVSSAGEQFF.

The chain joins TRBV2 to TRBJ2-3; D not certain. V lost 8 bases and J 4 bases, leaving 19 bases between the germline ends. CDR1 is SNHLY and CDR2 is FYNNEI in the germline V gene. This CDR3 spans 15 amino acids. The CDR3 region has the DNA TGTGCCAGCGGAGCTGAACTTGCGAGTCCAGATACGCAGTATTTT. It specifies CASGAELASPDTQYF. The complete variable domain, with remaining parts taken from reference TRBV2 and TRBJ2-3, reads EPEVTQTPSHQVTQMGQEVILRCVPISNHLYFYWYRQILGQKVEFLVSFYNNEISEKSEIFDDQFSVERPDGSNFTLKIRSTKLEDSAMYFCASGAELASPDTQYFGPGTRLTVL.

Notes on this clone: This sample includes further DNA sequences coding for the same CDR3. The V gene is TRBV12-3 or TRBV12-4, the J gene TRBJ1-5; D not certain. This CDR3 is built from 13 residues. V shed 3 bases and J shed 7 bases, with 10 bases lying between them. The CDR3 DNA is TGTGCCAGCAGTTTGGGCGCTTTGCAGCCCCAGCATTTT. Protein product: CASSLGALQPQHF.

In DNA, the CDR3 is TGCGCCAGCAGCCGCAACAGGGAATTGGGCGGGGAGCTGTTTTTT. It is translated as CASSRNRELGGELFF. The chain carries TRBV4-1 and TRBJ2-2, with a possible D match to TRBD1 (6 bases). V lost 4 bases to trimming and J lost 7 bases, with 16 bases between them. Germline assignment: CDR1 MGHRA and CDR2 YSYEKL. The CDR3 is 15 amino acids.

V usage is TRBV6-2 or TRBV6-3 and J usage is TRBJ1-1, with D possibly TRBD1 on 5 matching bases. This CDR3 has 14 residues. Per germline, CDR1 MNHEY and CDR2 SVGEGT. V was pared by 5 bases and J by 3 bases, with 13 bases between. The CDR3 protein is CASSPRGVYTEAFF. For the CDR3, the DNA is TGTGCCAGCAGTCCCCGGGGGGTGTACACTGAAGCTTTCTTT.

The V gene is TRBV12-3 or TRBV12-4, the J gene TRBJ1-1; 7 nucleotides line up with TRBD1. V trimming: 3 bases; J trimming: 5 bases; junction bases outside the gene matches: 3. The CDR3 has 13 residues. The CDR3 sequence is CASSFGQETEAFF. The CDR3, as DNA: TGTGCCAGCAGTTTTGGACAGGAAACTGAAGCTTTCTTT.

This chain joins TRBV24-1 and TRBJ1-6; D remains ambiguous. Germline loops: CDR1 KGHDR, CDR2 SFDVKD. V lost 7 bases to trimming and J lost 8 bases, with 11 bases between them. This CDR3 comprises 13 residues. The CDR3 bases are TGTGCCACCAGGCCTCGAGAGGATTCACCCCTCCACTTT. Translation gives CATRPREDSPLHF.